One TCR beta chain is described in this entry. The sample is drawn from a study of blood T cell repertoires in COVID-19. CDR1 and CDR2 (germline): GTSNPN, SVGIG (reference sequence). Deletions cut 2 bases from V and 6 bases from J, with 8 bases between. CDR3 size: 11 residues. The table came from immunoSEQ multiplex PCR; TCRdb's copy has only in-frame clones and leaves some out. The sample records about 34,000 clones, approximately 89% being singletons. This TCR derives from a man in his sixties with active COVID-19. Specimen: peripheral blood. The gene calls are TRBV30 and TRBJ2-7, with D possibly TRBD1 on 5 matching bases. The CDR3 spells CAWSQGGEQYF. DNA for the CDR3: TGTGCCTGGAGTCAGGGCGGCGAGCAGTACTTC. Complete variable domain (other parts from reference TRBV30 and TRBJ2-7): SQTIHQWPATLVQPVGSPLSLECTVEGTSNPNLYWYRQAAGRGLQLLFYSVGIGQISSEVPQNLSASRPQDRQFILSSKKLLLSDSGFYLCAWSQGGEQYFGPGTRLTVT.